One and the same sample provided the 7 T cell receptor beta chains below, sequenced in a study of regulatory and conventional T cells in RAG deficiency. Regulatory T cells were sorted from blood as CD4+ CD25-high CD127-low cells. Libraries were prepared by immunoSEQ multiplex PCR; TCRdb keeps only in-frame clonotypes and omits some of them. The sample shows 9,400 or so clones, about 90% of them seen only once. The sample was also reused in another study, on regulatory T cells. That work states: The PCR used 52 TRBV and 13 TRBJ primers.

Sequenced: Tregs sorted from blood. These receptors originate from a human donor in good health.

This clone was found a few times. The CDR3 nucleotides are TGCGCCAGCAGCAGGACAGGGAACACCGGGGAGCTGTTTTTT. Its protein is CASSRTGNTGELFF. The chain links TRBV10-1 to TRBJ2-2; 7 bases are shared with TRBD1. The CDR3 loop spans 14 amino acids. The V gene's germline CDR1 is WNHNN and CDR2 SYGVQD (reference sequence). With V trimmed by 6 bases and J by 1 base, 2 bases remained unmatched.

The chain uses TRBV15 and TRBJ2-2; TRBD1 might be the D (6 bases). Per the germline V gene, CDR1 is LNHNV and CDR2 is YYDKDF (reference sequence). CDR3 length: 16 residues. Trimming left V 1 base short and J 5 bases short, with 14 bases between. The CDR3 protein is CATSRVRRGGTGELFF. For the CDR3, the DNA is TGTGCCACCAGCAGAGTTCGCAGGGGTGGTACCGGGGAGCTGTTTTTT.

The chain combines TRBV28 with TRBJ1-6; the match to TRBD1 covers 9 bases. The ends lost 7 bases at V and 9 bases at J; junction bases unmatched: 7. Germline V gene sequence: CDR1 MDHEN, CDR2 SYDVKM. This CDR3 has 14 amino acids. The CDR3 region has the DNA TGTGCCAGCATTGGGGGACAGGGAACTTCACCCCTCCACTTT. It is translated as CASIGGQGTSPLHF.

The rearrangement uses TRBV27 and TRBJ2-1; 14 bases map to TRBD2. CDR3 size: 13 residues. Germline V gives CDR1 MNHEY, CDR2 SMNVEV (reference sequence). Germline trimming cut 8 bases from V and 7 bases from J; bases unmatched to any gene: 1. The CDR3 spells CASWTSGRNEQFF. DNA for the CDR3: TGTGCCAGCTGGACTAGCGGGAGGAATGAGCAGTTCTTC.

The rearrangement joins TRBV5-6 to TRBJ1-1, with D unclear. The CDR3 is 14 amino acids. CDR1 and CDR2 from the germline V gene are SGHDT and YYEEEE. V dropped 4 bases and J dropped 1 base, with 11 bases sitting between them. The CDR3 protein is CASSLRTQNTEAFF. The CDR3 DNA reads TGTGCCAGCAGCCTTAGGACGCAGAACACTGAAGCTTTCTTT.

The chain carries TRBV6-4 and TRBJ1-5; 8 bases match TRBD1. J gave up 5 bases and V 7 bases, and 10 bases lay outside the gene matches. The CDR3 has 15 residues. Germline values: CDR1 MRHNA, CDR2 SNTAGT. CDR3: CASIGETGDYQPQHF. For the CDR3, the DNA is TGTGCCAGCATCGGGGAGACAGGGGATTATCAGCCCCAGCATTTT.

V gene TRBV27 combines with J gene TRBJ2-7, with a weak D call TRBD1 (6 bases). In germline, CDR1 is MNHEY, CDR2 SMNVEV (reference sequence). The V end was cut by 3 bases, the J end by 8 bases, with 8 bases between. The CDR3 runs to 11 residues. DNA of the CDR3: TGTGCCAGCAGTTTTAGGGGGAAGCAGTACTTC. Protein product: CASSFRGKQYF.